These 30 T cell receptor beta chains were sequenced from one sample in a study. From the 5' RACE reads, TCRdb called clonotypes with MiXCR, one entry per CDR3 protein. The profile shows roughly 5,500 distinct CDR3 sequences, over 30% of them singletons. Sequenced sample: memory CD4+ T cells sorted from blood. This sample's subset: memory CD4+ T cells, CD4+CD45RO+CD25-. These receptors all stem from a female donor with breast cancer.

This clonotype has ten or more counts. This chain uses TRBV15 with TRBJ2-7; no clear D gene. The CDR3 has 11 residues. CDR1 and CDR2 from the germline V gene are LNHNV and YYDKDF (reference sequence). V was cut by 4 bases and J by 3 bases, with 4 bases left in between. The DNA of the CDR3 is TGTGCCACCAGCAACCGCTACGAGCAGTACTTC. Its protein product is CATSNRYEQYF.

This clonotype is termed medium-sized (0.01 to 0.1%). CDR3 DNA sequence: TGTGCCAGCAGCTTAGCCGGAGAGGTCTACAATGAGCAGTTCTTC. It yields the protein CASSLAGEVYNEQFF. The chain joins TRBV7-6 to TRBJ2-1, with D uncertain. The germline gives CDR1 SGHVS, CDR2 FNYEAQ. CDR3 length equals 15 residues. Trimming left V 0 bases short and J 3 bases short, with 9 bases between.

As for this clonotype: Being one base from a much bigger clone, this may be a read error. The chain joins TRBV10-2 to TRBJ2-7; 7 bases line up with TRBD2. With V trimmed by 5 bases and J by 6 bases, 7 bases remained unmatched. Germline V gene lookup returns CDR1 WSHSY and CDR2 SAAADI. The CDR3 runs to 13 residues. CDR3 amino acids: CASSKGIAGEQYF. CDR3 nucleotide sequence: TGCGCCAGCAGTAAGGGGATAGCGGGCGAGCAGTACTTC.

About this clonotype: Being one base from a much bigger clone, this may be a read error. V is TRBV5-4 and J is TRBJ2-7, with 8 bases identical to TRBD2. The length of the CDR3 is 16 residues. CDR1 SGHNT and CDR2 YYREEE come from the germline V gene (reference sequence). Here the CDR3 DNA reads TGTGCCAGCAGCTTAAGCGGACTAGCTTTGGGCGGCGAGCAGTGCTTC. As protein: CASSLSGLALGGEQCF.

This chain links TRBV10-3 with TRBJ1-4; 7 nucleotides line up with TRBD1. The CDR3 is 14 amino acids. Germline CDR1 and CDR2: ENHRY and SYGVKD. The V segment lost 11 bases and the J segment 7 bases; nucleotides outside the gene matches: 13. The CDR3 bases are TGTGCCTCATCGGCGGGACAGCGGAGTGAAAAACTGTTTTTT. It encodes CASSAGQRSEKLFF.

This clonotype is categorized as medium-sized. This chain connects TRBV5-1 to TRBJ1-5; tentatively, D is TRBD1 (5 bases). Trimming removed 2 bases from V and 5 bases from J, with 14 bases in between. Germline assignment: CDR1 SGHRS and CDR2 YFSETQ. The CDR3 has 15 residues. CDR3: CASSFLGGGDQPQHF. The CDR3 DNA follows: TGCGCCAGCAGCTTTCTCGGGGGAGGGGATCAGCCCCAGCATTTT.

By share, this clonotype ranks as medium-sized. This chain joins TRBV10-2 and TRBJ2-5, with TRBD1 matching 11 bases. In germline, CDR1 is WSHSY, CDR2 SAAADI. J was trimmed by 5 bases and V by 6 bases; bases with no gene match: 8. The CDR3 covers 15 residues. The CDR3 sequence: CASSGTGGLSETQYF. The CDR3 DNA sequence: TGCGCCAGCAGCGGGACAGGGGGTCTGTCGGAGACCCAGTACTTC.

The CDR3 DNA reads as TGTGCCAGCAATCCCAACGCAAACACCGGGGAGCTGTTTTTT. The encoded protein is CASNPNANTGELFF. The genes are TRBV7-2 and TRBJ2-2; unclear D gene. This CDR3 is 14 amino acids long. V was trimmed by 7 bases and J by 2 bases, leaving 11 bases between them. Germline V gene lookup returns CDR1 SGHTA and CDR2 FQGNSA.

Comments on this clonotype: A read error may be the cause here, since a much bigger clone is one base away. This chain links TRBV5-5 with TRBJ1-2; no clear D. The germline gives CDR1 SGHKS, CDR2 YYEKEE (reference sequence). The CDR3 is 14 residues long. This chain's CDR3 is CASNLLGGHYGYTF. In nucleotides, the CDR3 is TGTGCCAGCAACTTGTTGGGTGGGCACTATGGCTACACCTTC. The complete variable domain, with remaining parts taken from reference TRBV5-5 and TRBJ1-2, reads DAGVTQSPTHLIKTRGQQVTLRCSPISGHKSVSWYQQVLGQGPQFIFQYYEKEERGRGNFPDRFSARQFPNYSSELNVNALLLGDSALYLCASNLLGGHYGYTFGSGTRLTVV.

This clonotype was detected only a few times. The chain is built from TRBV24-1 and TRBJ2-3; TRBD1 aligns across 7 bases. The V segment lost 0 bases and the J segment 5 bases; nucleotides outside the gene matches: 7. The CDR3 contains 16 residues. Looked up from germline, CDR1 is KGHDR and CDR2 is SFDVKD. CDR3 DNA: TGTGCCACCAGTGATTTGGGTGGACAGGAGCGAGATACGCAGTATTTT. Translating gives CATSDLGGQERDTQYF.

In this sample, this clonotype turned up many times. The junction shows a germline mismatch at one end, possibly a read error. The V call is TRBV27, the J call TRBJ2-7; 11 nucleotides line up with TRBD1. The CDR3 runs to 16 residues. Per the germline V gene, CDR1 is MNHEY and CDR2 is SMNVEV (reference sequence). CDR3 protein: CTSSPIRTGGIYEQYF. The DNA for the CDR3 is TGCACCAGCAGCCCTATAAGGACAGGGGGCATTTACGAGCAGTACTTC.

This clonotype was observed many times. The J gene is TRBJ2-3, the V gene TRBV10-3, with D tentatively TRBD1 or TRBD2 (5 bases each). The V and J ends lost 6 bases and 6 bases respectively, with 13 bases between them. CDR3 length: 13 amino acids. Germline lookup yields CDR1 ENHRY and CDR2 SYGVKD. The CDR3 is CAISGTTQDTQYF. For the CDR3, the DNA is TGTGCCATCAGCGGGACCACACAGGATACGCAGTATTTT.

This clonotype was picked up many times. CDR3 DNA: TGCAGCGTTCGGGCGGGAAACACCGGGGAGCTGTTTTTT. Protein sequence: CSVRAGNTGELFF. V is TRBV29-1 and J is TRBJ2-2; possible D gene TRBD2, 6 bases. Trimming shortened V by 5 bases and J by 2 bases, and 9 bases separated the two germline ends. Germline CDR1 and CDR2: SQVTM and ANQGSEA. CDR3 length equals 13 residues.

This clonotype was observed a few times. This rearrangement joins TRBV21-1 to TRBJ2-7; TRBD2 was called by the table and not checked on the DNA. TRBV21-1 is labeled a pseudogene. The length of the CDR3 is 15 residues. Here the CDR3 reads CASSKALAGGYEQYF. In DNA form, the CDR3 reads TGTGCCAGCAGCAAAGCGCTAGCGGGGGGCTACGAGCAGTACTTC.

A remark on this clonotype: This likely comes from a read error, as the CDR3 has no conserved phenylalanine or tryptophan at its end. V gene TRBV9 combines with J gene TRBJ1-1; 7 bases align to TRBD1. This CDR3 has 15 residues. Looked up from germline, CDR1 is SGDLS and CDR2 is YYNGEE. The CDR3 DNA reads TGTGCCGGCAGCCGACAGGGATGGTGGGACACTGAAGCTTTCCTT. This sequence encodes CAGSRQGWWDTEAFL.

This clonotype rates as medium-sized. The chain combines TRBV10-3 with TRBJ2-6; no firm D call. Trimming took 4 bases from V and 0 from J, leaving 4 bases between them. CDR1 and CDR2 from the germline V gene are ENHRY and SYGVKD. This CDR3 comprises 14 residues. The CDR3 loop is CAISGGSGANVLTF. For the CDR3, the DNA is TGTGCCATCAGTGGCGGCTCTGGGGCCAACGTCCTGACTTTC.

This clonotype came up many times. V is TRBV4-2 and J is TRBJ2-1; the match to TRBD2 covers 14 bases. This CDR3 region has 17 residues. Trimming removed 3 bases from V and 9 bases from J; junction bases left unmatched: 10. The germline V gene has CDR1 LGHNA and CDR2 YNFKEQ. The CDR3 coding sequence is TGTGCCAGCAGCCAGGGTCCCGGGACTAGCGGGGGCGGTGAGCAGTTCTTC. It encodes CASSQGPGTSGGGEQFF.

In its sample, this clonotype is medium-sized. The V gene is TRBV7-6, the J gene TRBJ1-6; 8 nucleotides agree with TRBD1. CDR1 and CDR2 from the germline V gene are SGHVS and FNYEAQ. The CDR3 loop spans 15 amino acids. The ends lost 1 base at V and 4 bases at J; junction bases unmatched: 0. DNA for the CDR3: TGTGCCAGCAGCTTAGGGACAGGGTATAATTCACCCCTCCACTTT. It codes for CASSLGTGYNSPLHF.

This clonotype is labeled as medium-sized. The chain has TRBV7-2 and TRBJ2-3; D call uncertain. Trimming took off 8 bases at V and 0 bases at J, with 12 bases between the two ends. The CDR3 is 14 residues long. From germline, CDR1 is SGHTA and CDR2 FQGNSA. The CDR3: CASQAGASTDTQYF. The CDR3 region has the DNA TGTGCCAGCCAGGCAGGAGCTAGCACAGATACGCAGTATTTT.

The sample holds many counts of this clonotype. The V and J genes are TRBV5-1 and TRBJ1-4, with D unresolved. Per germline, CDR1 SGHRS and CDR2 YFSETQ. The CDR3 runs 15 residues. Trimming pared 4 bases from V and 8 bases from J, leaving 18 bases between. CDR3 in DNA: TGCGCCAGCAGCCTTGAGGGATCCCGGGGAGAAAAACTGTTTTTT. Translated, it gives CASSLEGSRGEKLFF.

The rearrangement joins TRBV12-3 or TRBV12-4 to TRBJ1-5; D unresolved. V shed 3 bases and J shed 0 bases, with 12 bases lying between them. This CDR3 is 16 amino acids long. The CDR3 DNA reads TGTGCCAGCAGTTTTGGTAGTCTTTATAGCAATCAGCCCCAGCATTTT. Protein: CASSFGSLYSNQPQHF.

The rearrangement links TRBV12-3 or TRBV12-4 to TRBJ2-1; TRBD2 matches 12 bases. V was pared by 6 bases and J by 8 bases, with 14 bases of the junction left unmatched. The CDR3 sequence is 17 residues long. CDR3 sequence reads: CASSPSPGLAGMDEQFF. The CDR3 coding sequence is TGTGCCAGCAGCCCATCTCCCGGACTAGCGGGAATGGATGAGCAGTTCTTC.

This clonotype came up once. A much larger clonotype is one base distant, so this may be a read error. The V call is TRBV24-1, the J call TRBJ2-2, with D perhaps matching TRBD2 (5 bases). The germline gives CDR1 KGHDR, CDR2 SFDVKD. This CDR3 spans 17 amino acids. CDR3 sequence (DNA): TGTGCCACCAGTGATTTTACGGGAATTACGAACACCGGGGAGCTGTCTTTT. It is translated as CATSDFTGITNTGELSF.

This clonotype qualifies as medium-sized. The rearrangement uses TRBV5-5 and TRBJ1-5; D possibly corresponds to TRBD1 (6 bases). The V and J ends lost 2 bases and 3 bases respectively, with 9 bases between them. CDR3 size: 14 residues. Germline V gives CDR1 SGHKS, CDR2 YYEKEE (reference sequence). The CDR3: CASSLQGHNQPQHF. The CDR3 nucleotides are TGTGCCAGCAGCTTACAGGGACACAATCAGCCCCAGCATTTT.

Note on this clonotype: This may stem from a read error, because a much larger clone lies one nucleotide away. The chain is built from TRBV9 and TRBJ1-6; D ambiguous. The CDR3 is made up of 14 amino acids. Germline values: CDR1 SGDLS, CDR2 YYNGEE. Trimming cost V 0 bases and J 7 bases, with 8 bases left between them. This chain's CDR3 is CASSVGLSNSPLHF. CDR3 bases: TGTGCCAGCAGCGTAGGACTGAGCAATTCACCCCTCCACTTT. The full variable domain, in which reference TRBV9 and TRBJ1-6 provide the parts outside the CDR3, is DSGVTQTPKHLITATGQRVTLRCSPRSGDLSVYWYQQSLDQGLQFLIQYYNGEERAKGNILERFSAQQFPDLHSELNLSSLELGDSALYFCASSVGLSNSPLHFGNGTRLTVT.

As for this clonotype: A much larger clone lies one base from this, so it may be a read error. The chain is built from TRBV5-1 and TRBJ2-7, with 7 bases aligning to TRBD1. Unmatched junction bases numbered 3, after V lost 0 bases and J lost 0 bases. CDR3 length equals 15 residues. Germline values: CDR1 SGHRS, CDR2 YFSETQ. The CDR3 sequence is CASSLDPGGSYEQYF. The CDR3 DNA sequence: TGCGCCAGCAGCTTGGATCCAGGGGGCTCCTACGAGCAGTACTTC.

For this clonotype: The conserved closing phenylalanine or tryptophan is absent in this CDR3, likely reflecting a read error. CDR3: CASSFVGVGEKLFP. Here the CDR3 DNA reads TGTGCCAGCAGTTTCGTGGGGGTTGGAGAAAAACTGTTTCCT. The gene calls are TRBV12-3 or TRBV12-4 and TRBJ1-4; weak D call: TRBD1 (5 bases). Trimming removed 3 bases at V and 8 bases at J, with 13 bases between. This CDR3 region has 14 residues.

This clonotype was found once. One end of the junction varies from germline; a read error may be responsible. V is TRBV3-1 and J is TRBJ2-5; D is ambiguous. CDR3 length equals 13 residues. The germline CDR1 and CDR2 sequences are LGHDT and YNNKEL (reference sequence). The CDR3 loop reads CASQDTGSRRPRF. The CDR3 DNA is TGTGCCAGCCAAGATACCGGCAGTAGGCGACCTAGATTC.

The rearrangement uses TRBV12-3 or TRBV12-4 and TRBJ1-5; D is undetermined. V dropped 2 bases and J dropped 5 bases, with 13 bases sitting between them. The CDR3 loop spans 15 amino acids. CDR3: CASSLSSTVYQPQHF. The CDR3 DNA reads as TGTGCCAGCAGTTTATCGTCTACTGTATATCAGCCCCAGCATTTT.

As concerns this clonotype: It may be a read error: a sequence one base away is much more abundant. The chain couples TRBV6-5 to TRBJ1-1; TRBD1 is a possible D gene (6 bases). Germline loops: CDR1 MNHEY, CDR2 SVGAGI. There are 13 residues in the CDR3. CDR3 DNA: TGTGCCAGCAGTTACTCGCGCCGGGGGGGGGCTGTCTTT. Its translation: CASSYSRRGGAVF.